Presented here are 2 T cell receptor beta chains from one specimen sequenced in a study of blood T cell repertoires in COVID-19. The protocol was immunoSEQ multiplex PCR, while the TCRdb copy is restricted to in-frame clones and leaves out a portion. Among about 59,000 clones listed, over 75% were seen once. The sequencing input was peripheral blood. The receptors were sampled from a man aged 60 to 75 with COVID-19, enrolled during active disease.

This chain links TRBV11-2 with TRBJ2-3, with TRBD1 matching over 11 bases. The germline CDR1 and CDR2 sequences are SGHAT and FQNNGV. The V gene end was trimmed by 8 bases and the J gene end by 6 bases; junction bases not matched to a gene: 10. The CDR3 has 15 residues. Written as DNA, the CDR3 is TGTGCCAGCTCCGTGGACAGGGGGCAATCTGATACGCAGTATTTT. It translates to CASSVDRGQSDTQYF.

This clone was counted between two and nine times. The genes are TRBV6-5 and TRBJ1-4, with 9 bases that match TRBD1. This CDR3 spans 14 amino acids. CDR1 MNHEY and CDR2 SVGAGI come from the germline V gene. V shed 6 bases, J shed 10 bases, and the junction held 9 bases outside the gene matches. CDR3 nucleotide sequence: TGTGCCAGCAGCTTCACAGGGGGCGGAGGAAAACTGTTTTTT. This translates into CASSFTGGGGKLFF.